These 25 T cell receptor beta chains originate from one sample sequenced in a study of T cell repertoires in cytomegalovirus infection. Each CDR3 protein is one row after TCRdb ran MiXCR on the reads. The table records 550,000 to 850,000 distinct CDR3 sequences, roughly 33% of them present only once. The antigens of these receptors remain unknown. The sample consisted of cultured PBMCs, taken from culture after CMV antigen stimulation. These receptors originate from a human donor in good health (CMV status not recorded). Some clones in this sample may be carry-over from other donors' samples.

This rearrangement joins TRBV7-6 to TRBJ2-1; D not certain. Trimming cost V 7 bases and J 0 bases, with 13 bases left between them. Per germline, CDR1 SGHVS and CDR2 FNYEAQ. This CDR3 comprises 15 residues. DNA of the CDR3: TGTGCCAGCAAAGTCGGCGCTAGCTCCTACAATGAGCAGTTCTTC. The encoded protein is CASKVGASSYNEQFF.

The rearrangement links TRBV11-3 to TRBJ2-2, with no clear D. The germline gives CDR1 SGHNT, CDR2 YENEEA. The CDR3 runs to 17 residues. Trimming cost V 2 bases and J 0 bases, with 13 bases left between them. The CDR3 sequence is CASSLSVSSSNTGELFF. The CDR3 DNA reads as TGTGCCAGCAGCTTATCGGTTTCCAGCTCGAACACCGGGGAGCTGTTTTTT.

V usage is TRBV19 and J usage is TRBJ2-7, with D perhaps matching TRBD1 or TRBD2 (6 bases each). CDR1 is LNHDA and CDR2 is SQIVND in the germline V gene (reference sequence). Trimming pared 3 bases from V and 0 bases from J, leaving 12 bases between. This CDR3 has 15 amino acids. CDR3 protein: CASSIGGPSSYEQYF. CDR3 bases: TGTGCCAGTAGTATTGGGGGGCCGAGCTCCTACGAGCAGTACTTC.

This chain connects TRBV12-3 or TRBV12-4 to TRBJ1-2; tentatively, D is TRBD1 (6 bases). The CDR3 is made up of 13 amino acids. Trimming took 7 bases from V and 8 from J, leaving 17 bases between them. CDR3: CASTLGGSGGYTF. CDR3 in DNA: TGTGCCAGCACCCTAGGGGGGTCGGGAGGCTACACCTTC.

The V gene is TRBV4-1, the J gene TRBJ2-7; D gene unclear. Trimming removed 6 bases from V and 9 bases from J, with 18 bases in between. The CDR3 sequence is 13 residues long. Germline V gene sequence: CDR1 MGHRA, CDR2 YSYEKL. The CDR3 protein is CASSRGRESGQYF. CDR3 sequence (DNA): TGCGCCAGCAGTCGAGGACGCGAGAGTGGGCAGTACTTC.

V gene TRBV7-6 combines with J gene TRBJ2-4; weak D call: TRBD1 (5 bases). Deletions cut 4 bases from V and 0 bases from J, with 13 bases between. This CDR3 contains 16 residues. The germline CDR1 and CDR2 sequences are SGHVS and FNYEAQ. DNA for the CDR3: TGTGCCAGCAGCTCCGGCACAGGAATAGCCAAAAACATTCAGTACTTC. It codes for CASSSGTGIAKNIQYF.

The gene calls are TRBV25-1 and TRBJ2-1; D ambiguous. V lost 5 bases to trimming and J lost 3 bases, with 8 bases between them. Germline V gene data show CDR1 as MGHDK and CDR2 as SYGVNS. This CDR3 contains 13 residues. The CDR3 here is CASSNDIYNEQFF. As DNA, the CDR3 is TGTGCCAGCAGTAACGACATCTACAATGAGCAGTTCTTC.

This clonotype was detected a few times. The chain couples TRBV7-9 to TRBJ2-3; 8 bases align to TRBD2. J gave up 4 bases and V 3 bases, and 6 bases lay outside the gene matches. The CDR3 loop spans 15 amino acids. Germline V gives CDR1 SEHNR, CDR2 FQNEAQ (reference sequence). The CDR3 nucleotides are TGTGCCAGCAGCTTCCGGGGGGGCCACTCAGATACGCAGTATTTT. Translating gives CASSFRGGHSDTQYF.

V usage is TRBV20-1 and J usage is TRBJ2-5, with 7 bases that match TRBD1. Per germline, CDR1 DFQATT and CDR2 SNEGSKA (reference sequence). The CDR3 loop spans 15 amino acids. J lost 1 base, V lost 0 bases, and 5 bases had no gene match. The CDR3 loop reads CSARDPRGIQETQYF. The DNA of the CDR3 is TGCAGTGCTAGAGACCCCAGGGGGATCCAAGAGACCCAGTACTTC.

The genes are TRBV6-2 or TRBV6-3 and TRBJ2-7; 10 nucleotides align to TRBD2. V lost 1 base and J lost 5; bases outside the gene matches: 5. The CDR3 has 15 residues. CDR1 is MNHEY, CDR2 SVGEGT, per germline. CDR3 DNA: TGTGCCAGCAGTTACTTACTAGCGGGAATCGACGAGCAGTACTTC. Encoded protein: CASSYLLAGIDEQYF.

This clonotype came up many times. The chain combines TRBV7-2 with TRBJ2-4, with 7 bases that match TRBD1. The CDR3 loop spans 16 amino acids. Looked up from germline, CDR1 is SGHTA and CDR2 is FQGNSA. V dropped 3 bases and J dropped 8; count of bases not matched to a gene: 13. The CDR3 region is CASSFSPVGGAYIQYF. DNA of the CDR3: TGTGCCAGCAGCTTCTCCCCAGTAGGGGGCGCGTACATTCAGTACTTC.

There are many counts of this clonotype. The rearrangement uses TRBV7-2 and TRBJ2-7; TRBD1 is a possible D gene (5 bases). CDR3 length: 14 residues. Between the trimmed V and J ends, which lost 4 bases and 3 bases, there was a span of 13 bases. Germline CDR1 and CDR2: SGHTA and FQGNSA. CDR3 region: CASSSQGGHYEQYF. In DNA form, the CDR3 reads TGTGCCAGCAGCTCCCAGGGCGGTCACTACGAGCAGTACTTC.

In this sample, this clonotype turned up a few times. The CDR3 DNA reads TGTGCCAGCAGCCCACAGGACGGAAGGGGTCCAGATACGCAGTATTTT. It specifies CASSPQDGRGPDTQYF. The V gene is TRBV5-4, the J gene TRBJ2-3; D is possibly TRBD1 (5 bases). CDR3 size: 16 residues. Per germline, CDR1 SGHNT and CDR2 YYREEE (reference sequence). Trimming pared 4 bases from V and 4 bases from J, leaving 19 bases between.

This clonotype was detected only a few times. This chain connects TRBV12-3 or TRBV12-4 to TRBJ1-5; 8 nucleotides match TRBD1. This CDR3 spans 15 amino acids. V shed 6 bases, J shed 2 bases, and the junction held 6 bases outside the gene matches. The CDR3 region has the DNA TGTGCCAGCAGACTAGGACAGGGCGGCAATCAGCCCCAGCATTTT. Its translation is CASRLGQGGNQPQHF.

The V and J genes are TRBV6-1 and TRBJ1-5; D unclear. Deletions cut 8 bases from V and 3 bases from J, with 11 bases between. The CDR3 is made up of 13 amino acids. Germline V gene data show CDR1 as MNHNS and CDR2 as SASEGT. In DNA form, the CDR3 reads TGTGCCAGCGGGATTCGGGCCAATCAGCCCCAGCATTTT. It translates to CASGIRANQPQHF.

This sequence joins TRBV19 and TRBJ1-5, with TRBD1 matching over 7 bases. CDR3 length: 15 amino acids. Germline V gives CDR1 LNHDA, CDR2 SQIVND (reference sequence). After removal of 11 bases from V and 6 bases from J, the junction contained 16 bases not matched to a gene. This chain's CDR3 is CAGSSNPGGSQPQHF. CDR3 sequence (DNA): TGTGCCGGATCAAGTAATCCAGGGGGGAGTCAGCCCCAGCATTTT.

The chain links TRBV6-5 to TRBJ1-5; 10 positions agree with TRBD1. The V gene's germline CDR1 is MNHEY and CDR2 SVGAGI. The junction had 6 bases not matched to a gene; V was cut back by 8 bases and J by 5 bases. This CDR3 has 14 amino acids. DNA for the CDR3: TGTGCCAGCGGGAAAGGGACAGGGGATCAGCCCCAGCATTTT. Translating it yields CASGKGTGDQPQHF.

This clonotype was recorded at least ten times. The V call is TRBV7-8, the J call TRBJ2-5, with D possibly TRBD2 on 5 matching bases. The V end was cut by 0 bases, the J end by 5 bases, with 10 bases between. This CDR3 comprises 14 residues. In germline, CDR1 is SGHVS, CDR2 FQNEAQ. In nucleotides, the CDR3 is TGTGCCAGCAGCTTAGCGGAGGCGGTGGAGACCCAGTACTTC. It specifies CASSLAEAVETQYF.

This clonotype has just a few counts. The chain combines TRBV30 with TRBJ1-4; D gene ambiguous. The germline CDR1 and CDR2 sequences are GTSNPN and SVGIG (reference sequence). CDR3 length: 15 residues. Between the trimmed V and J ends, which lost 3 bases and 4 bases, there was a span of 15 bases. The CDR3 loop is CAWRGGPGGNEKLFF. For the CDR3, the DNA is TGTGCCTGGAGAGGCGGCCCGGGCGGTAATGAAAAACTGTTTTTT.

This clonotype was recorded a few times. The J gene is TRBJ1-2, the V gene TRBV6-2 or TRBV6-3; TRBD1 is a possible D gene (5 bases). CDR1 is MNHEY and CDR2 is SVGEGT in the germline V gene. The CDR3 has 13 residues. Trimming removed 2 bases at V and 6 bases at J, with 10 bases between. CDR3 region: CASSYAAGHGYTF. CDR3 nucleotides: TGTGCCAGCAGTTACGCGGCAGGGCATGGCTACACCTTC.

V gene TRBV6-5 combines with J gene TRBJ1-1; possible D gene TRBD1, 5 bases. This CDR3 has 14 residues. Germline V gene lookup returns CDR1 MNHEY and CDR2 SVGAGI. The V end was cut by 2 bases, the J end by 5 bases, with 12 bases between. The CDR3 sequence: CASSYRAGWTEAFF. The CDR3 DNA is TGTGCCAGCAGTTACAGGGCAGGGTGGACTGAAGCTTTCTTT.

This clonotype came up a few times. The chain links TRBV12-3 or TRBV12-4 to TRBJ2-7, with D perhaps TRBD1 (5 bases). The CDR3 has 14 amino acids. V lost 5 bases, J lost 0 bases, and 11 bases lay in between. The CDR3 DNA reads TGTGCCAGCAGTCCCGCGGACACCTCCTACGAGCAGTACTTC. It translates to CASSPADTSYEQYF.

This rearrangement joins TRBV6-5 to TRBJ2-2, with 10 bases lining up with TRBD2. This CDR3 is 15 amino acids long. Trimming cost V 2 bases and J 7 bases; bases outside gene matches: 4. Germline V gene sequence: CDR1 MNHEY, CDR2 SVGAGI. The CDR3 is CASSYSGGAGGELFF. In DNA form, the CDR3 reads TGTGCCAGCAGTTACAGCGGGGGGGCGGGCGGGGAGCTGTTTTTT.

V and J are TRBV12-3 or TRBV12-4 and TRBJ1-5; D is uncertain. CDR3 length: 16 residues. V shed 3 bases and J shed 1 base, with 13 bases lying between them. CDR3 loop: CASSFSGGGSNQPQHF. The CDR3, as DNA: TGTGCCAGCAGTTTCAGTGGCGGCGGCAGCAATCAGCCCCAGCATTTT.

This clonotype was seen more than once but under ten times. V is TRBV6-1 and J is TRBJ1-5; D is uncertain. Germline CDR1 and CDR2: MNHNS and SASEGT. V dropped 6 bases and J dropped 0 bases, with 9 bases sitting between them. The CDR3 extends over 14 amino acids. The CDR3 protein is CASRRSYSNQPQHF. CDR3 sequence (DNA): TGTGCCAGCAGACGCAGTTATAGCAATCAGCCCCAGCATTTT.